The entry below describes one T cell receptor beta chain. The antigen is not known. The data are from a study of cytomegalovirus exposure and HLA in healthy donors. Study-level findings and limits: One variant, a missense change in DCLRE1C, was linked in a later analysis to TCR beta V- and J-gene trimming. Roughly uniform depth of sequencing across donors was assumed in presence/absence analyses. In a later analysis, most CMV-associated TCR beta chains appeared HLA-restricted. It has been reported that TCR beta sequences accurately predicted the HLA-A and HLA-B alleles of most subjects.

This CDR3 has 13 residues. The V end was cut by 3 bases, the J end by 6 bases, with 11 bases between. CDR1 MNHEY and CDR2 SMNVEV come from the germline V gene (reference sequence). Primers included in the PCR were 60 Vbeta and 13 Jbeta primers. TCRdb's copy holds only in-frame clones and misses some; the assay was immunoSEQ multiplex PCR. Of some 150,000 clones listed, about 80% were seen once; the top ten hold around 9.8%. The J gene is TRBJ1-2, the V gene TRBV27, with D uncertain. The specimen was PBMCs. The receptor comes from a man aged 18 to 29 in good health and CMV-seropositive. CDR3 sequence (DNA): TGTGCCAGCAGTTTTTCGGGGAGCGATGGCTACACCTTC. Translating gives CASSFSGSDGYTF.